The 22 T cell receptor beta chains below all came from one sample that was sequenced in a study of Ad26.COV2.S vaccination and SARS-CoV-2 variants. Libraries were prepared by immunoSEQ multiplex PCR; TCRdb keeps only in-frame clonotypes and omits some of them. The sample has fewer than 500,000 clones, approximately 92% seen once. Treatment specified: 15 to 20 received Ad26.COV2.S at low or high dose, single or two shots; roughly five received placebo; per-sample allocation not given. The samples were gathered on day 63 after the first injection of vaccine or placebo. The sample consisted of peripheral blood, taken in a trial of Ad26.COV2.S vaccine versus placebo. The receptors stem from a person between 18 and 60 years old who received the Ad26.COV2.S COVID-19 vaccine or a placebo.

The chain couples TRBV18 to TRBJ1-3; TRBD1 aligns across 12 bases. This CDR3 region has 15 residues. Germline trimming cut 3 bases from V and 4 bases from J; bases unmatched to any gene: 1. Germline V gives CDR1 KGHSH, CDR2 LQKENI. The CDR3 sequence: CASSPGTGGGNTIYF. The CDR3 bases are TGTGCCAGCTCACCCGGGACAGGGGGCGGAAACACCATATATTTT. Using reference TRBV18 and TRBJ1-3 for the parts outside the CDR3, the full variable domain is NAGVMQNPRHLVRRRGQEARLRCSPMKGHSHVYWYRQLPEEGLKFMVYLQKENIIDESGMPKERFSAEFPKEGPSILRIQQVVRGDSAAYFCASSPGTGGGNTIYFGEGSWLTVV.

The chain carries TRBV18 and TRBJ1-2; no clear D gene. The V gene's germline CDR1 is KGHSH and CDR2 LQKENI. There are 15 residues in the CDR3. V lost 0 bases, J lost 4 bases, and 12 bases lay in between. The CDR3 here is CASSPPVGEAYGYTF. In DNA, the CDR3 is TGTGCCAGCTCACCACCGGTCGGGGAGGCCTATGGCTACACCTTC.

The chain couples TRBV18 to TRBJ1-6; 7 positions match TRBD1. Trimming at V came to 2 bases and at J to 5 bases, leaving 3 bases not matched to a gene. The CDR3 length is 15 residues. Germline values: CDR1 KGHSH, CDR2 LQKENI. The CDR3 spells CASSPKTGHNSPLHF. CDR3 DNA: TGTGCCAGCTCACCAAAGACAGGGCATAATTCACCCCTCCACTTT.

V usage is TRBV28 and J usage is TRBJ1-2; D uncertain. The germline V gene encodes CDR1 MDHEN and CDR2 SYDVKM. V lost 5 bases and J lost 5, with 9 bases in between. The CDR3 contains 12 residues. The CDR3 protein is CASSPLNYGYTF. The CDR3 DNA reads TGTGCCAGCAGTCCGCTAAATTATGGCTACACCTTC.

The count of this clone is one. This chain links TRBV19 with TRBJ2-1, with D possibly TRBD1 on 6 matching bases. V lost 5 bases and J lost 4, with 12 bases in between. This CDR3 has 14 amino acids. Germline V gene data show CDR1 as LNHDA and CDR2 as SQIVND (reference sequence). CDR3 sequence reads: CASSLRGGYNEQFF. In DNA, the CDR3 is TGTGCCAGTAGTCTTCGAGGGGGTTACAATGAGCAGTTCTTC.

With regard to this clone: Other DNA sequences in this specimen translate into the identical CDR3. The chain is built from TRBV28 and TRBJ1-2; TRBD1 matches 7 bases. The trim removed 5 bases at V and 4 bases at J, leaving 7 bases unmatched. The germline V gene encodes CDR1 MDHEN and CDR2 SYDVKM. The CDR3 runs to 14 residues. The CDR3 spells CASSLRGLGYGYTF. The DNA for the CDR3 is TGTGCCAGCAGTCTCAGGGGGTTGGGCTATGGCTACACCTTC.

V gene TRBV5-5 combines with J gene TRBJ1-1; D remains ambiguous. The germline CDR1 and CDR2 sequences are SGHKS and YYEKEE (reference sequence). V gave up 1 base and J gave up 0 bases, with 10 bases separating them. This CDR3 has 15 amino acids. The DNA for the CDR3 is TGTGCCAGCAGCTTGACAGCCCACATGAACACTGAAGCTTTCTTT. Its translation: CASSLTAHMNTEAFF. The full variable domain, with the rest looked up from reference TRBV5-5 and TRBJ1-1, is DAGVTQSPTHLIKTRGQQVTLRCSPISGHKSVSWYQQVLGQGPQFIFQYYEKEERGRGNFPDRFSARQFPNYSSELNVNALLLGDSALYLCASSLTAHMNTEAFFGQGTRLTVV.

The CDR3 bases are TGCGCCAGCAGCTCGGCTGGGGGTAACTATGGCTACACCTTC. It codes for CASSSAGGNYGYTF. This chain links TRBV5-1 with TRBJ1-2; D may be TRBD1 (5 bases). This CDR3 region has 14 residues. Looked up from germline, CDR1 is SGHRS and CDR2 is YFSETQ. Trimming pared 3 bases from V and 1 base from J, leaving 10 bases between.

DNA of the CDR3: TGTGCCAGCAGCCCTAGACACCCCAATGAAGCTTTCTTT. This gives the protein CASSPRHPNEAFF. This chain connects TRBV3-1 (or the pseudogene TRBV3-2) to TRBJ1-1; D remains unclear. V gave up 4 bases and J gave up 7 bases, with 13 bases separating them. This CDR3 spans 13 amino acids. The germline V gene encodes CDR1 LGHDT and CDR2 YNNKEL (reference sequence).

This chain links TRBV4-2 with TRBJ2-3; 8 bases are shared with TRBD2. Germline V gene sequence: CDR1 LGHNA, CDR2 YNFKEQ. The CDR3 consists of 19 residues. V lost 4 bases to trimming and J lost 6 bases; unmatched junction nucleotides: 21. CDR3 bases: TGTGCCAGCAGCCTCCTTACACAAACTAGCGGCTTGTTCAGGGATACGCAGTATTTT. Its translation: CASSLLTQTSGLFRDTQYF.

The chain is built from TRBV5-4 and TRBJ1-6; 7 bases align to TRBD1. After removal of 4 bases from V and 9 bases from J, the junction contained 4 bases not matched to a gene. Looked up from germline, CDR1 is SGHNT and CDR2 is YYREEE (reference sequence). The CDR3 spans 13 residues. This chain's CDR3 is CASSTDRVSPLHF. In DNA form, the CDR3 reads TGTGCCAGCAGCACTGACAGGGTTTCACCCCTCCACTTT.

V gene TRBV18 combines with J gene TRBJ2-3, with 12 bases that match TRBD2. Germline values: CDR1 KGHSH, CDR2 LQKENI. The CDR3 contains 14 residues. With V trimmed by 6 bases and J by 3 bases, 1 base remained unmatched. The CDR3, as DNA: TGTGCCAGCTCTACTAGCGGGGGGACAGATACGCAGTATTTT. It specifies CASSTSGGTDTQYF.

This chain links TRBV18 with TRBJ2-2; possibly TRBD1 for D (5 bases). Germline assignment: CDR1 KGHSH and CDR2 LQKENI. CDR3 length: 17 amino acids. Trimming took 5 bases from V and 0 from J, leaving 16 bases between them. The CDR3 reads CASSTLFRRANTGELFF. The CDR3 DNA reads TGTGCCAGCTCAACCCTCTTTCGCAGGGCGAACACCGGGGAGCTGTTTTTT.

The V and J genes are TRBV18 and TRBJ1-2; 8 bases align to TRBD1. This CDR3 spans 14 amino acids. The junction had 4 bases not matched to a gene; V was cut back by 3 bases and J by 4 bases. Germline V gene data show CDR1 as KGHSH and CDR2 as LQKENI. CDR3 loop: CASSPGQVSYGYTF. For the CDR3, the DNA is TGTGCCAGCTCACCGGGACAGGTTTCCTATGGCTACACCTTC.

The chain carries TRBV7-8 and TRBJ1-2, with TRBD1 identical over 10 bases. Germline V gives CDR1 SGHVS, CDR2 FQNEAQ. The CDR3 has 16 amino acids. Trimming cost V 0 bases and J 4 bases; bases outside gene matches: 5. The CDR3 here is CASSLATGGTFYGYTF. For the CDR3, the DNA is TGTGCCAGCAGCTTAGCGACAGGGGGCACCTTCTATGGCTACACCTTC.

The chain links TRBV13 to TRBJ1-2, with D unresolved. The CDR3 consists of 15 residues. Trimming removed 0 bases from V and 4 bases from J, with 12 bases in between. CDR1 and CDR2 from the germline V gene are PRHDT and FYEKMQ (reference sequence). The CDR3 bases are TGTGCCAGCAGCTTAGGTAGAGGTATTTTCTATGGCTACACCTTC. Its protein is CASSLGRGIFYGYTF.

The J gene is TRBJ2-7, the V gene TRBV27, with D maybe TRBD2 (6 bases). The germline CDR1 and CDR2 sequences are MNHEY and SMNVEV (reference sequence). This CDR3 spans 15 amino acids. Trimming took 2 bases from V and 2 from J, leaving 13 bases between them. Here the CDR3 reads CASSLHGTGAYEQYV. In DNA, the CDR3 is TGTGCCAGCAGTTTACACGGGACGGGGGCCTACGAGCAGTACGTC.

This clone showed up just once. The CDR3 spells CASSSTRRGPTAFF. The DNA for the CDR3 is TGTGCCAGCAGCTCTACGAGGCGGGGGCCAACGGCTTTCTTT. V is TRBV5-8 and J is TRBJ1-1; tentatively, D is TRBD1 (6 bases). Germline loops: CDR1 SGHTS, CDR2 YDEGEE. Trimming took 3 bases from V and 11 from J, leaving 20 bases between them. CDR3 length: 14 residues.

This clone was seen a handful of times. The chain carries TRBV7-2 and TRBJ2-7; TRBD1 or TRBD2 may be the D gene (7 bases each). Trimming removed 1 base at V and 2 bases at J, with 12 bases between. The CDR3 totals 15 residues. In germline, CDR1 is SGHTA, CDR2 FQGNSA. The CDR3 DNA reads TGTGCCAGCAGCTTAGTGGCAGGGGGGGCCTACGAGCAGTACTTC. Encoded protein: CASSLVAGGAYEQYF.

V gene TRBV5-1 combines with J gene TRBJ2-3; the D gene is possibly TRBD2 (6 bases). Trimming took off 0 bases at V and 4 bases at J, with 12 bases between the two ends. The CDR3 is 15 amino acids. CDR1 and CDR2 (germline): SGHRS, YFSETQ. The CDR3 loop reads CASSLVAGSADTQYF. Written as DNA, the CDR3 is TGCGCCAGCAGCTTGGTTGCGGGAAGCGCAGATACGCAGTATTTT.

The chain recombines TRBV2 with TRBJ1-4; D unclear. The V end was cut by 6 bases, the J end by 7 bases, with 6 bases between. There are 11 residues in the CDR3. Per germline, CDR1 SNHLY and CDR2 FYNNEI. CDR3 protein: CASRVGEKLFF. CDR3 in DNA: TGTGCCAGCAGGGTGGGTGAAAAACTGTTTTTT. Complete variable domain (other parts from reference TRBV2 and TRBJ1-4): EPEVTQTPSHQVTQMGQEVILRCVPISNHLYFYWYRQILGQKVEFLVSFYNNEISEKSEIFDDQFSVERPDGSNFTLKIRSTKLEDSAMYFCASRVGEKLFFGSGTQLSVL.

V is TRBV5-1 and J is TRBJ1-6; 7 nucleotides line up with TRBD1. V lost 5 bases and J lost 7; bases outside the gene matches: 9. This CDR3 is built from 15 residues. Germline V gene data show CDR1 as SGHRS and CDR2 as YFSETQ. CDR3 nucleotides: TGCGCCAGCAGGGGACAGCCGGTTGTAAATTCACCCCTCCACTTT. As protein: CASRGQPVVNSPLHF.